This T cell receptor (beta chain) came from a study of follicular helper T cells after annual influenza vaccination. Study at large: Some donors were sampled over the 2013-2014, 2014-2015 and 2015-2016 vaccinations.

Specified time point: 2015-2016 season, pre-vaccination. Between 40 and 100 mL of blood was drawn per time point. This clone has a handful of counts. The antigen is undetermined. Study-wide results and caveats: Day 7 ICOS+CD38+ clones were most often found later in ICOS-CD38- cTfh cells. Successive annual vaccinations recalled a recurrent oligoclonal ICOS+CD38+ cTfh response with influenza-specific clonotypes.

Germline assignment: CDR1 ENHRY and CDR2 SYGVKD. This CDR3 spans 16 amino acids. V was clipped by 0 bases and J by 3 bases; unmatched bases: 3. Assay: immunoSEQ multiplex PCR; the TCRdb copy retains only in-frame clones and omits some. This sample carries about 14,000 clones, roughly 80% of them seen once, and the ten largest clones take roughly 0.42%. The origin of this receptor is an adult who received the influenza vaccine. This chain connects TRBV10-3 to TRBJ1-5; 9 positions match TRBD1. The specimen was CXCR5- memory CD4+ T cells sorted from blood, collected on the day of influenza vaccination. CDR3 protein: CAISESGQGNNQPQHF. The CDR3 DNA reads TGTGCCATCAGTGAGTCGGGACAGGGTAACAATCAGCCCCAGCATTTT.